The 13 T cell receptor beta chains listed next were all sequenced from one sample in a study of identical twins. TCRdb itself ran the 5' RACE reads through MiXCR, one entry per CDR3 protein. The sample contains hundreds of thousands of distinct CDR3 sequences, roughly 6.6% of which appear only once. The data were also submitted as part of a second study, on yellow fever vaccine responses in identical twins.

Sequenced material: PBMCs. The receptors originated from a woman between 18 and 30 years old in good health.

This clonotype has a count of ten or more. J is TRBJ1-1 and V is TRBV5-1; maybe TRBD1 (5 bases). The CDR3 is 14 amino acids. V lost 3 bases to trimming and J lost 11 bases, with 20 bases between them. Germline V lookup: CDR1 SGHRS, CDR2 YFSETQ. The CDR3 region has the DNA TGCGCCAGCAGCTCGAGCGGGGACCGTACTGGTGCTTTCTTT. Its translation: CASSSSGDRTGAFF.

This clonotype appeared a few times. The chain has TRBV10-2 and TRBJ2-7; D tentatively fits TRBD1 or TRBD2 (5 bases each). This CDR3 is built from 14 residues. From germline, CDR1 is WSHSY and CDR2 SAAADI. Trimming stripped 6 bases from V and 2 bases from J, with 14 bases between. The CDR3 here is CASRKIQEAYEQYF. For the CDR3, the DNA is TGCGCCAGCAGAAAGATACAGGAGGCCTACGAGCAGTACTTC.

The rearrangement links TRBV4-2 to TRBJ2-1; D is possibly TRBD1 or TRBD2 (5 bases each). The germline V gene has CDR1 LGHNA and CDR2 YNFKEQ. The CDR3 runs 19 residues. The V end was cut by 6 bases, the J end by 4 bases, with 28 bases between. CDR3 amino acids: CASRSDLLIRGTLYNEQFF. The CDR3 coding sequence is TGTGCCAGCAGATCCGATCTGTTAATTAGAGGGACCCTTTACAATGAGCAGTTCTTC.

This clonotype was counted between two and nine times. The chain recombines TRBV6-1 with TRBJ1-1, with 9 positions matching TRBD1. J gave up 1 base and V 4 bases, and 10 bases lay outside the gene matches. The CDR3 extends over 17 amino acids. CDR1 is MNHNS and CDR2 is SASEGT in the germline V gene. The CDR3 here is CASSGWGTGIGNTEAFF. The DNA of the CDR3 is TGTGCCAGCAGTGGCTGGGGGACAGGGATCGGGAACACTGAAGCTTTCTTT.

This clonotype was seen repeatedly, ten times or more. This chain connects TRBV7-2 to TRBJ1-1; D not certain. V lost 2 bases to trimming and J lost 0 bases, with 10 bases between them. This CDR3 region has 15 residues. CDR1 is SGHTA and CDR2 is FQGNSA in the germline V gene. The CDR3 protein is CASSLFPSLNTEAFF. DNA for the CDR3: TGTGCCAGCAGCTTATTCCCCTCGTTGAACACTGAAGCTTTCTTT.

This clonotype was recorded at least ten times. The chain has TRBV7-8 and TRBJ2-7, with D unresolved. Trimming removed 0 bases from V and 0 bases from J, with 6 bases in between. CDR1 and CDR2 (germline): SGHVS, FQNEAQ. The CDR3 runs to 14 residues. The CDR3 loop is CASSLAPGSYEQYF. CDR3 nucleotide sequence: TGTGCCAGCAGCTTAGCGCCAGGCTCCTACGAGCAGTACTTC.

This clonotype was seen at least ten times. The J gene is TRBJ2-1, the V gene TRBV5-1; 9 bases fit TRBD1. Trimming cost V 0 bases and J 16 bases; bases outside gene matches: 5. Germline lookup yields CDR1 SGHRS and CDR2 YFSETQ. This CDR3 has 12 amino acids. The CDR3 sequence: CASSLEGDREFF. DNA for the CDR3: TGCGCCAGCAGCTTGGAGGGGGACAGGGAATTCTTC.

Only a few counts were recorded for this clonotype. The chain couples TRBV29-1 to TRBJ2-1, with 7 nucleotides matching TRBD2. With V trimmed by 4 bases and J by 10 bases, 4 bases remained unmatched. CDR3 size: 11 residues. Germline V gene sequence: CDR1 SQVTM, CDR2 ANQGSEA. The CDR3 DNA sequence: TGCAGCGTTGTGGAACTAGCGGAGCAGTTCTTC. It is translated as CSVVELAEQFF.

The chain joins TRBV2 to TRBJ2-2, with unresolved D. Trimming shortened V by 4 bases and J by 7 bases, and 10 bases separated the two germline ends. Germline loops: CDR1 SNHLY, CDR2 FYNNEI. This CDR3 region has 13 residues. The CDR3, as DNA: TGTGCCAGCAGTGTATATGTAGGCGGGGAGCTGTTTTTT. Its protein is CASSVYVGGELFF.

This clonotype was counted a few times. The chain is built from TRBV9 and TRBJ2-2; the match to TRBD1 covers 8 bases. The CDR3 sequence is 15 residues long. Germline V CDR1 and CDR2: SGDLS, YYNGEE. Unmatched junction bases numbered 5, after V lost 0 bases and J lost 7 bases. The CDR3 DNA reads as TGTGCCAGCAGCGTAGCAGGGGGCAAGAACGGGGAGCTGTTTTTT. It is translated as CASSVAGGKNGELFF.

This clonotype was counted ten times or more. The chain links TRBV28 to TRBJ2-4; 8 nucleotides align to TRBD1. This CDR3 spans 15 amino acids. Germline lookup yields CDR1 MDHEN and CDR2 SYDVKM. V was clipped by 5 bases and J by 1 base; unmatched bases: 4. The CDR3 here is CASSTTGDAKNIQYF. CDR3 nucleotides: TGTGCCAGCAGTACGACAGGGGATGCCAAAAACATTCAGTACTTC.

V is TRBV12-5 and J is TRBJ2-3; no definite D call. CDR1 is LGHNT and CDR2 is FRNRAP in the germline V gene. There are 14 residues in the CDR3. V gave up 2 bases and J gave up 0 bases, with 6 bases separating them. CDR3 amino acids: CASGLTMSTDTQYF. CDR3 DNA sequence: TGTGCTAGTGGTTTGACCATGAGCACAGATACGCAGTATTTT.

This clonotype was seen a handful of times. The rearrangement uses TRBV28 and TRBJ2-1, with D tentatively TRBD1 (5 bases). The CDR3 has 20 amino acids. The germline V gene encodes CDR1 MDHEN and CDR2 SYDVKM. Trimming shortened V by 6 bases and J by 7 bases, and 34 bases separated the two germline ends. The chain's CDR3 is CASSQLAVTLVGPRRNEQFF. DNA for the CDR3: TGTGCCAGCAGCCAGTTGGCGGTAACCTTGGTGGGGCCGCGGAGAAATGAGCAGTTCTTC.